This T cell receptor (beta chain) was sequenced during a study of OX40 agonist ivuxolimab in advanced cancers. Study background: The patients received ivuxolimab by intravenous route every 2 weeks at 0.01 to 10 mg/kg. Notes on the study in general: At doses 0.1 to 3.0 mg/kg, CD4+ and CD8+ clones expanded. On average, a greater number of expanded clones characterised CD8+ T cells relative to CD4+.

The protocol was immunoSEQ multiplex PCR, while the TCRdb copy is restricted to in-frame clones and leaves out a portion. The data contain 72,000 or so clones, around nine tenths of them singletons. A word on this clone: Its antigen is unknown.

The CDR3 totals 13 residues. V gave up 1 base and J gave up 11 bases, with 12 bases separating them. The germline V gene has CDR1 SNHLY and CDR2 FYNNEI. V gene TRBV2 combines with J gene TRBJ1-5, with D tentatively TRBD1 (5 bases). The input for sequencing was CD4+ or CD8+ T cells sorted from blood, taken in a trial of the OX40 agonist ivuxolimab. The receptor was derived from an adult with an advanced solid tumor such as melanoma, head and neck, liver or kidney cancer. The CDR3 coding sequence is TGTGCCAGCAGTGAAGGCGGGGGACGGGCCCAGCATTTT. This sequence encodes CASSEGGGRAQHF.